A selection of T cell receptor beta chains follows, all from one sample in a study of beta chain features in type 1 diabetes. Only in-frame clones appear in the TCRdb table, and some are missing; sequencing was by immunoSEQ multiplex PCR. This repertoire shows 150,000 to 190,000 clones, approximately 12% found once; its top ten account for roughly 2%. The sequenced material came from central memory CD4+ T cells from blood. These receptors were obtained from a man aged 18 to 29 in good health. The CDR3 runs from the conserved cysteine through the conserved F or W. The D gene is left open where the match is weak. Not every row has a clone size; where given, it reads once, few, many or a size class.

v_gene	j_gene	abundance	d_gene	CDR3nt	CDR3aa
TRBV29-1	TRBJ1-2	NA	NA	TGCAGCGCTGATGCATCCTATGGCTACACCTTC	CSADASYGYTF
TRBV25-1	TRBJ2-7	NA	TRBD2	TGTGCCAGCAGTGCTCGTGCGGGGGGAGGGACCTACGAGCAGTACTTC	CASSARAGGGTYEQYF
TRBV5-4	TRBJ2-5	NA	TRBD1	TGTGCCAGCAGCCATCATTCCGGGACAGTAAGAACCCAGTACTTC	CASSHHSGTVRTQYF
TRBV11-2	TRBJ2-7	NA	NA	TGTGCCAGCAGCACCGACAGGCTATCCTACGAGCAGTACTTC	CASSTDRLSYEQYF
TRBV2	TRBJ1-4	many	TRBD1	TGTGCCAGCAGAGACAGGACAGGGAATGAAAAACTGTTTTTT	CASRDRTGNEKLFF
TRBV19	TRBJ2-5	few	TRBD2	TGTGCCAGTAGTAGCCGGGCCCAGCGGGGTTCAGAGACCCAGTACTTC	CASSSRAQRGSETQYF
TRBV27	TRBJ1-1	few	NA	TGTGCCAGCAGTTTTAGAGTGAACACTGAAGCTTTCTTT	CASSFRVNTEAFF
TRBV10-3	TRBJ1-1	NA	NA	TGTGCCATCAGGGCAGTGGTGAACACTGAAGCTTTCTTT	CAIRAVVNTEAFF
TRBV7-2	TRBJ1-1	few	TRBD1	TGTGCCAGCAGCCCGCCCGGGACAGGGGTGAATGCTTTCTTT	CASSPPGTGVNAFF
TRBV1	TRBJ2-5	NA	NA	TGCACCAGCAGCCCAAAGACTAGCATGGGGGAGACCCAGTACTTC	CTSSPKTSMGETQYF
TRBV9	TRBJ2-3	NA	NA	TGTGCCAGCAGCCCAACGGCGGGTAGCACAGATACGCAGTATTTT	CASSPTAGSTDTQYF
TRBV5-1	TRBJ2-1	few	NA	TGCGCCAGCAGCTTGGGACAGTCTTACAATGAGCAGTTCTTC	CASSLGQSYNEQFF
TRBV18	TRBJ1-5	NA	NA	TGTGCCAGCTCACCAGACCAGGGCCATCAGCCCCAGCATTTT	CASSPDQGHQPQHF
TRBV7-2	TRBJ2-3	NA	NA	TGTGCCAGCAGCTTAAATCGGGTGGCGCCAGATACGCAGTATTTT	CASSLNRVAPDTQYF
TRBV13	TRBJ1-1	few	NA	TGTGCCAGCAGCCCACGGGACGGGAACACTGAAGCTTTCTTT	CASSPRDGNTEAFF
TRBV6-5	TRBJ1-5	NA	NA	TGTGCCAGCAGTTACGACTTCTCAGGGAATCAGCCCCAGCATTTT	CASSYDFSGNQPQHF
TRBV2	TRBJ1-6	NA	NA	TGTGCCAGCACCCTCACAGGAACCTATAATTCACCCCTCCACTTT	CASTLTGTYNSPLHF
TRBV28	TRBJ1-1	few	NA	TGTGCCAGCAGTTCGAGCTCCCTGAACACTGAAGCTTTCTTT	CASSSSSLNTEAFF
TRBV18	TRBJ1-2	few	NA	TGTGCCAGCTCACCAGTGGCAGGAGCTAACTATGGCTACACCTTC	CASSPVAGANYGYTF
TRBV4-3	TRBJ2-7	few	TRBD2	TGCGCCAGCAGCCAATCTAGGACTAGCGGAGCCTACGAGCAGTACTTC	CASSQSRTSGAYEQYF
TRBV5-6	TRBJ2-1	many	NA	TGTGCCAGCAGCTCGACTAGAACCCAGTTCTTC	CASSSTRTQFF
TRBV5-4	TRBJ2-3	few	TRBD2	TGTGCCAGCAGCTCTCAGCGGGGCGAGGGCACAGATACGCAGTATTTT	CASSSQRGEGTDTQYF
TRBV2	TRBJ2-1	NA	NA	TGTGCCAGCAGTGCGCAGGCTAATGAGCAGTTCTTC	CASSAQANEQFF
TRBV5-1	TRBJ2-1	few	TRBD2	TGCGCCAGCAGCTTGCTAGCGGGTTTCTACAATGAGCAGTTCTTC	CASSLLAGFYNEQFF
TRBV7-2	TRBJ2-1	NA	TRBD1	TGTGCCAGCAGCTCATCGGACAGGGGAGACAATGAGCAGTTCTTC	CASSSSDRGDNEQFF
TRBV4-2	TRBJ1-4	NA	TRBD1	TGTGCCAGCAGCCAGGCCTTCACAGGGGCGAATGAAAAACTGTTTTTT	CASSQAFTGANEKLFF
TRBV13	TRBJ2-7	many	NA	TGTGCCAGCAGCTTGTACCACGAGCAGTACTTC	CASSLYHEQYF
TRBV7-8	TRBJ2-1	few	TRBD2	TGTGCCAGCAGCTTAGCTCCGAGGACTAGCGGGAGGAATGAGCAGTTCTTC	CASSLAPRTSGRNEQFF
TRBV7-9	TRBJ2-1	NA	NA	TGTGCCAGCAGCGTCGGGACGTACAATGAGCAGTTCTTC	CASSVGTYNEQFF
TRBV7-2	TRBJ2-3	few	NA	TGTGCCAGCAGCCGCGCCGGCTATGGCACAGATACGCAGTATTTT	CASSRAGYGTDTQYF
TRBV7-7	TRBJ2-1	few	TRBD1	TGTGCTAGCAGCCAGGGGGAGATCTACAATGAGCAGTTCTTC	CASSQGEIYNEQFF
TRBV10-3	TRBJ1-1	few	NA	TGTGCCATCGGGGCCTGGGGCAGCCAGAACACTGAAGCTTTCTTT	CAIGAWGSQNTEAFF
TRBV10-3	TRBJ2-7	NA	NA	TGTGCCATCAGTGCTTGGAGCTACGAGCAGTACTTC	CAISAWSYEQYF
TRBV11-2	TRBJ1-3	NA	TRBD1	TGTGCCAGCAGCTTAGAGTGGGGAGACAGGGCTGGAAACACCATATATTTT	CASSLEWGDRAGNTIYF
TRBV2	TRBJ1-5	few	TRBD1	TGTGCCAGCAGGGGGGACAGGGTTGGCAATCAGCCCCAGCATTTT	CASRGDRVGNQPQHF
TRBV30	TRBJ2-3	few	TRBD2	TGTGCCTGGAGTGTATCTTCCAGCCGGGGGGGCGTTACGCAGTATTTT	CAWSVSSSRGGVTQYF
TRBV4-1	TRBJ2-3	NA	TRBD2	TGCGCCAGCAGCCGAACTAGCGGGGCAAGAGATACGCAGTATTTT	CASSRTSGARDTQYF
TRBV19	TRBJ1-2	few	NA	TGTGCCAGTAGGGACTATGGCTACACCTTC	CASRDYGYTF
TRBV7-6	TRBJ2-7	NA	NA	TGTGCCAGCAGCTTAGCGGTACAAAGCTCCTACGAGCAGTACTTC	CASSLAVQSSYEQYF
TRBV4-2	TRBJ2-3	few	NA	TGTGCCAGCAGCCAAGGGGGGCGTGGGAGCGGCACAGATACGCAGTATTTT	CASSQGGRGSGTDTQYF
TRBV10-3	TRBJ2-1	NA	NA	TGTGCCATCAGTGCGGACAATGAGCAGTTCTTC	CAISADNEQFF
TRBV11-2	TRBJ2-6	medium-sized	NA	TGTGCCAGCAGTCAGCCGAGAGGGGCCAACGTCCTGACTTTC	CASSQPRGANVLTF
TRBV2	TRBJ1-5	NA	NA	TGTGCCAGCAGTGGGGACAAGAGCAATCAGCCCCAGCATTTT	CASSGDKSNQPQHF
TRBV7-9	TRBJ1-4	few	TRBD1	TGTGCCAGCAGCTGGGCGGGGACAGTAGTAAAACTGTTTTTT	CASSWAGTVVKLFF
TRBV28	TRBJ1-2	NA	NA	TGTGCCAGCTCCCTGAACTATGGCTACACCTTC	CASSLNYGYTF
TRBV5-4	TRBJ2-3	NA	TRBD1	TGTGCCAGCAGCCGTCAGGGGGTTCGGACAGATACGCAGTATTTT	CASSRQGVRTDTQYF
TRBV28	TRBJ1-2	NA	NA	TGTGCCAGCAGTGCCGGGACACTAGGCTACACCTTC	CASSAGTLGYTF
TRBV19	TRBJ2-7	NA	TRBD1	TGTGCCAGCGGGACAGGGACCTCCTACGAGCAGTACTTC	CASGTGTSYEQYF